Listed below are T cell receptor beta chains from one sample, sequenced in a study of PD-L1 blockade in urothelial cancer. TCRdb keeps only in-frame clones here, not all; method: immunoSEQ multiplex PCR. Here the sample spans just over 20,000 clones, around 91% being singletons. Here the sequenced sample was PBMCs, taken around atezolizumab (anti-PD-L1) treatment. The receptors come from a woman in her sixties with urothelial cancer. Both conserved end residues are part of each CDR3. The D gene is left open where the match is weak. Clone size is not always given. Where it is, it says once, few, many or a class for expanded clones.

>15|TRBV19|TRBD2|NA|TRBJ2-7
TGTGCCAGTAGTGCGGGACTAGCGGGAACCTACGAGCAGTACTTC
CASSAGLAGTYEQYF
>13|TRBV5-6|NA|few|TRBJ1-1
TGTGCCAGCAGCTTGGGGGGCCCCCCTGAAGCTTTCTTT
CASSLGGPPEAFF
>14|TRBV27|TRBD1|NA|TRBJ2-7
TGTGCCAGCAGCTGGGACAGGGAAAATTGGGAGCAGTACTTC
CASSWDRENWEQYF
>14|TRBV6-5|TRBD2|once|TRBJ2-7
TGTGCCAGCAGTTATGGTAGCGGGACCTACGAGCAGTACTTC
CASSYGSGTYEQYF
>14|TRBV29-1|NA|NA|TRBJ2-1
TGCAGCGTTGAGGAGACTAGACTCTACAATGAGCAGTTCTTC
CSVEETRLYNEQFF
>15|TRBV6-5|NA|once|TRBJ1-3
TGTGCCAGCAGACCGGACAGCCACTCTGGAAACACCATATATTTT
CASRPDSHSGNTIYF
>14|TRBV7-3|NA|NA|TRBJ1-5
TGTGCCAGCAGCTTGAGGGGAGGCGATCAGCCCCAGCATTTT
CASSLRGGDQPQHF
>20|TRBV2|TRBD2|NA|TRBJ2-3
TGTGCCAGCAGTGTCCCCCTACTAGCGGGAGGGCCATTGGGCACAGATACGCAGTATTTT
CASSVPLLAGGPLGTDTQYF
>14|TRBV9|TRBD1|NA|TRBJ2-2
TGTGCCAGCAGCCGGACAGGGTCCACCGGGGAGCTGTTTTTT
CASSRTGSTGELFF
>16|TRBV29-1|TRBD2|NA|TRBJ2-1
TGCAGCGTTGGGGGACTAGCGGCCAGCTCCTACAATGAGCAGTTCTTC
CSVGGLAASSYNEQFF
>15|TRBV4-3|NA|NA|TRBJ1-2
TGCGCCAGCAGCCAACTGAATCCGACAGGACCGGGCTACACCTTC
CASSQLNPTGPGYTF
>15|TRBV19|TRBD1|NA|TRBJ1-5
TGTGCCAGTAGTACCGGGACAGGGGGCTATCAGCCCCAGCATTTT
CASSTGTGGYQPQHF
>16|TRBV5-4|TRBD1|once|TRBJ2-7
TGTGCCAGCAAAAAGTTGTCACAGGGGAGCTCCTACGAGCAGTACTTC
CASKKLSQGSSYEQYF
>15|TRBV6-5|TRBD2|NA|TRBJ2-1
TGTGCCAGCAGTTCCCCGGGAGGGCGGCACAATGAGCAGTTCTTC
CASSSPGGRHNEQFF
>15|TRBV21-1|NA|NA|TRBJ2-7
TGTGCCAGCAGCCCCTCGGGGAGGGGTGTGGAAGAGCAGTACTTC
CASSPSGRGVEEQYF
>14|TRBV28|TRBD1|NA|TRBJ2-5
TGTGCCAGCAGGGCACCCGGGACAGGGGAGACCCAGTACTTC
CASRAPGTGETQYF
>15|TRBV2|NA|NA|TRBJ1-1
TGTGCCAGCAGTGTTGTGTTGTCCATGAACACTGAAGCTTTCTTT
CASSVVLSMNTEAFF
>14|TRBV5-1|NA|NA|TRBJ2-5
TGCGCCAGCAGCTTGGGGAGGGCCCAAGAGACCCAGTACTTC
CASSLGRAQETQYF
>18|TRBV6-1|NA|NA|TRBJ2-2
TGTGCCAGCAGTGATGGGGGCCGCCTTCGGGCGTACACCGGGGAGCTGTTTTTT
CASSDGGRLRAYTGELFF
>16|TRBV10-3|TRBD2|NA|TRBJ2-1
TGTGCCATCGGGGGGACTAGCGGTCGTCAGCACAATGAGCAGTTCTTC
CAIGGTSGRQHNEQFF
>10|TRBV29-1|NA|NA|TRBJ1-1
TGCAGCGTTACGGGCACTGAAGCTTTCTTT
CSVTGTEAFF
>16|TRBV10-3|NA|NA|TRBJ2-3
TGTGCCATCAGTGAAGGTTGGGGCGGTGACACAGATACGCAGTATTTT
CAISEGWGGDTDTQYF
>17|TRBV5-4|TRBD1|NA|TRBJ2-2
TGTGCCAGTACACACCCTACCCGACAGGGAAACACCGGGGAGCTGTTTTTT
CASTHPTRQGNTGELFF
>17|TRBV5-1|TRBD2|NA|TRBJ2-7
TGCGCCAGCAGCCCTAAACCGACTAGCGGGAGGTTGTACGAGCAGTACTTC
CASSPKPTSGRLYEQYF
>16|TRBV21-1|NA|NA|TRBJ2-5
TGTGCCAGCACCCCCGCCGGCCAGGGGCATCAAGAGACCCAGTACTTC
CASTPAGQGHQETQYF
>16|TRBV6-6|NA|NA|TRBJ2-1
TGTGCCAGCACCTGGGGGGTAGAGAGCTCCTACAATGAGCAGTTCTTC
CASTWGVESSYNEQFF
>14|TRBV19|NA|NA|TRBJ2-3
TGTGCCAGTAGTCAGGCAGGGGCGCCAGATACGCAGTATTTT
CASSQAGAPDTQYF
>14|TRBV28|NA|NA|TRBJ1-1
TGTGCCAGCAGTTTGCCGGGGTCGGACACTGAAGCTTTCTTT
CASSLPGSDTEAFF
>20|TRBV4-1|TRBD2|NA|TRBJ2-6
TGCGCCAGCAGCCCCCTTCCGGGTAGCGGGAGGTTCTCTGGGGCCAACGTCCTGACTTTC
CASSPLPGSGRFSGANVLTF
>13|TRBV28|TRBD1|NA|TRBJ2-7
TGTGCCAGCAGCCTGGGACAGAGATACGAGCAGTACTTC
CASSLGQRYEQYF
>16|TRBV7-3|TRBD1|medium-sized|TRBJ2-1
TGTGCCAGCAGTCTCCGAGACAGGGGATCCTACAATGAGCAGTTCTTC
CASSLRDRGSYNEQFF
>16|TRBV6-1|TRBD1|NA|TRBJ2-3
TGTGCCAGCAGTGAAGCAAGGACAGGGGGAAGAGATACGCAGTATTTT
CASSEARTGGRDTQYF
>19|TRBV19|NA|NA|TRBJ1-1
TGTGCCAGTAGTAACAAAAGAGGGAGGTTGGTAGGCATGAACACTGAAGCTTTCTTT
CASSNKRGRLVGMNTEAFF